This T cell receptor (beta chain) is from a study of cytomegalovirus exposure and HLA in healthy donors. Background on the study: Of over 350 genotyped donors, 81% grouped in the Caucasian-associated ancestry cluster.

13 Jbeta primers and 60 Vbeta primers were used for the PCR. Produced via immunoSEQ multiplex PCR; TCRdb's table is partial and in-frame only. This table lists around 200,000 clones. Whole-study findings and limits: Later analysis suggested links between common viral pathogens and several top significant clusters. In a later analysis, specific HLA alleles were associated with over 15,000 TCR beta sequences at a 0.05 false discovery rate. An analysis was carried out later, and it reportedly showed fewer N-insertions in an Asian-associated ancestry cluster than the approximately 700-donor mean.

In germline, CDR1 is MDHEN, CDR2 SYDVKM. The length of the CDR3 is 16 residues. J was trimmed by 4 bases and V by 7 bases; bases with no gene match: 15. Concerning this clone itself: Its antigen is unidentified.

The sequencing input was PBMCs. This receptor was taken from a woman aged 25 to 39 in good health and CMV-seropositive. The J gene is TRBJ2-7, the V gene TRBV28; 8 nucleotides align to TRBD2. DNA for the CDR3: TGTGCCAGCACCTCCCCGGGAGCGGGAGTCGGGTACGAGCAGTACTTC. Translation gives CASTSPGAGVGYEQYF.